The 12 T cell receptor beta chains presented below share a single source sample, sequenced in a study of blood T cell repertoires in COVID-19. Produced via immunoSEQ multiplex PCR; TCRdb's table is partial and in-frame only. The sample shows 300,000 to 400,000 clones, roughly 87% of them seen only once. Material for sequencing was PBMCs or T cells enriched from blood (not recorded which). The receptors come from a woman in her twenties or thirties who had recovered from COVID-19.

Only one count was recorded for this clone. The chain recombines TRBV5-1 with TRBJ1-4, with 7 bases lining up with TRBD1. The V segment lost 1 base and the J segment 0 bases; nucleotides outside the gene matches: 9. The CDR3 totals 18 residues. Germline loops: CDR1 SGHRS, CDR2 YFSETQ. In DNA form, the CDR3 reads TGCGCCAGCAGCTTGACAGGGGCCCTCTTCTCAACTAATGAAAAACTGTTTTTT. This codes for CASSLTGALFSTNEKLFF.

The rearrangement links TRBV6-5 to TRBJ2-7; D is possibly TRBD1 (7 bases). Deletions cut 5 bases from V and 6 bases from J, with 14 bases between. CDR3 length: 13 residues. CDR1 and CDR2 from the germline V gene are MNHEY and SVGAGI. The CDR3 bases are TGTGCCAGCAGTCCGTCAGGGGGAGGCGAGCAGTACTTC. Protein sequence: CASSPSGGGEQYF.

CDR3 in amino acids: CASSEAGGGQGSPLHF. In DNA form, the CDR3 reads TGTGCCAGCAGTGAAGCGGGAGGAGGGCAGGGTTCACCCCTCCACTTT. V gene TRBV6-1 combines with J gene TRBJ1-6; perhaps TRBD1 as D (5 bases). The CDR3 is made up of 16 amino acids. The germline V and J ends were trimmed by 0 bases and 9 bases, with 15 bases remaining between them. Per the germline V gene, CDR1 is MNHNS and CDR2 is SASEGT.

J is TRBJ1-1 and V is TRBV5-1; D perhaps matches TRBD1 (6 bases). Deletions cut 0 bases from V and 3 bases from J, with 15 bases between. The CDR3 loop spans 16 amino acids. The germline V gene has CDR1 SGHRS and CDR2 YFSETQ. The CDR3 protein is CASSLAGRGRDTEAFF. The DNA of the CDR3 is TGCGCCAGCAGCTTGGCCGGCAGGGGACGCGACACTGAAGCTTTCTTT.

V is TRBV28 and J is TRBJ1-5, with TRBD1 as a possible D gene (5 bases). CDR3 size: 15 residues. Trimming took off 6 bases at V and 4 bases at J, with 16 bases between the two ends. Germline V CDR1 and CDR2: MDHEN, SYDVKM. CDR3 residues: CASREIQGSNQPQHF. The CDR3 DNA is TGTGCCAGCAGGGAAATTCAGGGATCTAATCAGCCCCAGCATTTT.

This chain connects TRBV7-9 to TRBJ2-7, with D perhaps TRBD2 (7 bases). The germline CDR1 and CDR2 sequences are SEHNR and FQNEAQ (reference sequence). V was cut by 0 bases and J by 2 bases, with 11 bases left in between. This CDR3 comprises 15 residues. CDR3 loop: CASSLAGGPTYEQYF. The CDR3 DNA is TGTGCCAGCAGCTTAGCGGGGGGGCCCACCTACGAGCAGTACTTC.

This clone was recorded many times. This chain connects TRBV14 to TRBJ1-1; no clear D. The V end lost 6 bases, the J end lost 4 bases, and 12 bases lay between the germline ends. From germline, CDR1 is SGHDN and CDR2 FVKESK. This CDR3 has 13 residues. The CDR3 loop is CASRWQVGTEAFF. Here the CDR3 DNA reads TGTGCCAGCAGGTGGCAGGTGGGCACTGAAGCTTTCTTT.

The chain is built from TRBV5-4 and TRBJ2-1; maybe TRBD2 (6 bases). Germline CDR1 SGHNT, CDR2 YYREEE (reference sequence). V gave up 1 base and J gave up 1 base, with 12 bases separating them. The length of the CDR3 is 16 residues. This chain's CDR3 is CASSLNGGGSYNEQFF. CDR3 nucleotide sequence: TGTGCCAGCAGCTTGAATGGAGGAGGGTCCTACAATGAGCAGTTCTTC.

V and J are TRBV6-6 and TRBJ1-6; 11 nucleotides agree with TRBD1. Unmatched junction bases numbered 6, after V lost 5 bases and J lost 0 bases. Looked up from germline, CDR1 is MNHNY and CDR2 is SVGAGI (reference sequence). The CDR3 is 18 amino acids. CDR3 sequence reads: CASSRTGGLSSYNSPLHF. The DNA for the CDR3 is TGTGCCAGCAGTCGGACAGGGGGCCTTAGCTCCTATAATTCACCCCTCCACTTT.

This clone was observed a few times. The chain links TRBV3-1 (or the pseudogene TRBV3-2) to TRBJ2-1; D is possibly TRBD2 (6 bases). V dropped 1 base and J dropped 8 bases, with 9 bases sitting between them. The CDR3 is 13 residues long. Germline-derived CDR1 and CDR2 are LGHDT and YNNKEL (reference sequence). The CDR3, as DNA: TGTGCCAGCAGCCAAGTAGCGGTGGATGAGCAGTTCTTC. Translation: CASSQVAVDEQFF.

This clone was seen once. The CDR3 spells CASSPAQGDITAATEAFF. As DNA, the CDR3 is TGTGCCAGCTCACCAGCACAGGGGGACATCACCGCGGCCACTGAAGCTTTCTTT. The chain employs TRBV18 and TRBJ1-1; 8 nucleotides agree with TRBD1. The CDR3 covers 18 residues. CDR1 and CDR2 from the germline V gene are KGHSH and LQKENI. V was pared by 2 bases and J by 4 bases, with 15 bases of the junction left unmatched.

This chain uses TRBV9 with TRBJ1-6; 7 bases agree with TRBD1. J was trimmed by 7 bases and V by 4 bases; bases with no gene match: 5. The CDR3 spans 14 residues. Germline V CDR1 and CDR2: SGDLS, YYNGEE. The CDR3 DNA sequence: TGTGCCAGCAGCCCGGGACAGTTGAATTCACCCCTCCACTTT. Translation gives CASSPGQLNSPLHF. The full variable domain, rest sourced from reference TRBV9 and TRBJ1-6, is DSGVTQTPKHLITATGQRVTLRCSPRSGDLSVYWYQQSLDQGLQFLIQYYNGEERAKGNILERFSAQQFPDLHSELNLSSLELGDSALYFCASSPGQLNSPLHFGNGTRLTVT.